These 18 T cell receptor beta chains share one sample of origin, sequenced in a study of T cells in Graves' hyperthyroidism and ophthalmopathy. RNA transcripts served as the template for amplifying TCR beta CDR3 regions. First-round RT-PCR targeting the TCR CDR3 was performed with the HTBI primer set. TCRdb fed the multiplex PCR reads into MiXCR, producing one record per CDR3 protein. The profile shows 190,000 or so distinct CDR3 sequences, approximately 20% of them singletons. Sequencing input: blood. The receptors were gathered from a man aged 40-50 years with Graves' hyperthyroidism.

The count of this clonotype is one. Just one base apart from a much larger clone, this may be a read error. This chain links TRBV3-1 with TRBJ1-1; 8 nucleotides agree with TRBD1. This CDR3 contains 13 residues. Germline CDR1 LGHDT, CDR2 YNNKEL (reference sequence). In DNA, the CDR3 is TGTGCCAGCGGCCAGGGGGCCGCCACTGAAGCTTTCTTT. It yields the protein CASGQGAATEAFF.

The chain is built from TRBV25-1 and TRBJ2-2; D might be TRBD1 (7 bases). V was trimmed by 4 bases and J by 6 bases, leaving 15 bases between them. Germline CDR1 and CDR2: MGHDK and SYGVNS. There are 15 residues in the CDR3. CDR3 sequence reads: CASSVIDREAGELFF. The CDR3, as DNA: TGTGCCAGCAGTGTTATAGACAGGGAGGCCGGGGAGCTGTTTTTT.

This clonotype was observed many times. J is TRBJ1-5 and V is TRBV30; maybe TRBD1 (5 bases). CDR1 and CDR2 (germline): GTSNPN, SVGIG (reference sequence). This CDR3 spans 13 amino acids. Trimming removed 1 base from V and 7 bases from J, with 11 bases in between. The CDR3 reads CAWSEGGEQPQHF. DNA of the CDR3: TGTGCCTGGAGTGAGGGAGGGGAGCAGCCCCAGCATTTT.

This clonotype was picked up many times. J is TRBJ1-2 and V is TRBV28; 7 nucleotides line up with TRBD1. The length of the CDR3 is 15 residues. Germline assignment: CDR1 MDHEN and CDR2 SYDVKM. Trimming at V came to 5 bases and at J to 4 bases, leaving 10 bases not matched to a gene. In DNA form, the CDR3 reads TGTGCCAGCAGTCCTCCGGGACAGACAGGCTATGGCTACACCTTC. Translation: CASSPPGQTGYGYTF.

This clonotype has a count of ten or more. The chain uses TRBV20-1 and TRBJ2-3; 9 bases fit TRBD2. CDR3 length equals 14 residues. Losses at the gene ends were 3 bases for V and 6 bases for J; bases not matched to a gene: 7. Germline lookup yields CDR1 DFQATT and CDR2 SNEGSKA (reference sequence). CDR3 loop: CSARPSGIADTQYF. DNA for the CDR3: TGCAGTGCTAGGCCTAGCGGGATCGCGGATACGCAGTATTTT.

This chain uses TRBV7-2 with TRBJ1-3; 8 bases are shared with TRBD1. After removal of 4 bases from V and 0 bases from J, the junction contained 5 bases not matched to a gene. Per the germline V gene, CDR1 is SGHTA and CDR2 is FQGNSA. The CDR3 totals 16 residues. The CDR3 DNA follows: TGTGCCAGCAGCTCCCGGACAGGGACCTCTGGAAACACCATATATTTT. Encoded protein: CASSSRTGTSGNTIYF. The whole variable domain, filled in from reference TRBV7-2 and TRBJ1-3, reads GAGVSQSPSNKVTEKGKDVELRCDPISGHTALYWYRQSLGQGLEFLIYFQGNSAPDKSGLPSDRFSAERTGGSVSTLTIQRTQQEDSAVYLCASSSRTGTSGNTIYFGEGSWLTVV.

V and J are TRBV20-1 and TRBJ2-7; 10 positions match TRBD2. V shed 0 bases and J 5 bases; nucleotides not matched to a gene: 7. The germline V gene encodes CDR1 DFQATT and CDR2 SNEGSKA (reference sequence). CDR3 length: 15 amino acids. The CDR3 protein is CSARDHSGRADEQYF. The DNA for the CDR3 is TGCAGTGCTAGAGACCACAGCGGGAGGGCGGACGAGCAGTACTTC.

For this clonotype: Being one base from a much bigger clone, this may be a read error. V and J are TRBV15 and TRBJ2-3; TRBD2 agrees at 7 bases. The germline V gene has CDR1 LNHNV and CDR2 YYDKDF (reference sequence). This CDR3 region has 14 residues. CDR3 region: CVTSRERGWDTQYF. In DNA form, the CDR3 reads TGTGTCACCAGCAGAGAGCGGGGCTGGGATACGCAGTATTTT.

Ten or more counts support this clonotype. The V gene is TRBV12-3 or TRBV12-4, the J gene TRBJ2-7; 10 nucleotides line up with TRBD1. V lost 6 bases and J lost 1; bases outside the gene matches: 6. The CDR3 sequence is 15 residues long. As DNA, the CDR3 is TGTGCCAGCAGCAGCTGGACAGGGGGATCCTACGAGCAGTACTTC. Translation: CASSSWTGGSYEQYF.

This clonotype appeared many times. The chain employs TRBV2 and TRBJ2-2, with TRBD1 matching over 8 bases. Looked up from germline, CDR1 is SNHLY and CDR2 is FYNNEI. The ends lost 7 bases at V and 3 bases at J; junction bases unmatched: 10. The CDR3 sequence is 16 residues long. CDR3 in amino acids: CASIKRTGSHTGELFF. CDR3 DNA: TGTGCCAGCATCAAAAGGACAGGGTCTCACACCGGGGAGCTGTTTTTT.

The gene calls are TRBV6-2 or TRBV6-3 and TRBJ2-3, with a weak D call TRBD2 (6 bases). The CDR3 covers 14 residues. Trimming removed 5 bases at V and 6 bases at J, with 15 bases between. CDR1 is MNHEY, CDR2 SVGEGT, per germline. As DNA, the CDR3 is TGTGCCAGCAGTCGAACTGCCGGGGGTGATACGCAGTATTTT. Its protein is CASSRTAGGDTQYF.

This clonotype has just a few counts. This chain joins TRBV5-1 and TRBJ2-5; TRBD2 might be the D (5 bases). The CDR3 covers 14 residues. Germline CDR1 and CDR2: SGHRS and YFSETQ. V was shortened by 6 bases and J by 4 bases, with 16 bases between the two germline ends. CDR3 bases: TGCGCCAGCATTTCGAGACCCGGAGGAGAGACCCAGTACTTC. Amino acids: CASISRPGGETQYF.

This chain joins TRBV18 and TRBJ2-1; TRBD1 agrees at 9 bases. Trimming cost V 2 bases and J 1 base; bases outside gene matches: 3. CDR1 KGHSH and CDR2 LQKENI come from the germline V gene. CDR3 length: 16 amino acids. CDR3 DNA sequence: TGTGCCAGCTCACCATCAGGACAGGGGTCCTACAATGAGCAGTTCTTC. Its translation: CASSPSGQGSYNEQFF.

This clonotype was counted many times. This rearrangement joins TRBV3-1 to TRBJ2-1, with 9 bases lining up with TRBD2. CDR3 length equals 14 residues. The germline V gene has CDR1 LGHDT and CDR2 YNNKEL (reference sequence). Trimming took 0 bases from V and 13 from J; bases not matched to a gene: 7. The CDR3 here is CASSQESLAGSQFF. CDR3 nucleotide sequence: TGTGCCAGCAGCCAAGAGTCGCTAGCGGGGTCCCAGTTCTTC.

The chain recombines TRBV4-3 with TRBJ2-6; D remains unclear. Germline V lookup: CDR1 LGHNA, CDR2 YSLEER. The length of the CDR3 is 17 residues. The germline V and J ends were trimmed by 2 bases and 0 bases, with 11 bases remaining between them. The chain's CDR3 is CASSQRRDNSGANVLTF. CDR3 in DNA: TGCGCCAGCAGCCAAAGACGAGACAACTCTGGGGCCAACGTCCTGACTTTC.

The rearrangement uses TRBV28 and TRBJ1-1; TRBD1 might be the D (6 bases). CDR1 MDHEN and CDR2 SYDVKM come from the germline V gene. Trimming removed 6 bases at V and 0 bases at J, with 14 bases between. CDR3 size: 15 residues. The CDR3 loop reads CASRFSGAMNTEAFF. CDR3 nucleotides: TGTGCCAGCAGGTTCTCGGGGGCAATGAACACTGAAGCTTTCTTT. The full variable domain, in which reference TRBV28 and TRBJ1-1 provide the parts outside the CDR3, is DVKVTQSSRYLVKRTGEKVFLECVQDMDHENMFWYRQDPGLGLRLIYFSYDVKMKEKGDIPEGYSVSREKKERFSLILESASTNQTSMYLCASRFSGAMNTEAFFGQGTRLTVV.

In its sample, this clonotype was seen a few times. The V call is TRBV5-1, the J call TRBJ2-5; 11 bases agree with TRBD2. V trimming: 4 bases; J trimming: 0 bases; junction bases outside the gene matches: 5. This CDR3 contains 16 residues. The V gene's germline CDR1 is SGHRS and CDR2 YFSETQ. This chain's CDR3 is CASSNRLAGYQETQYF. CDR3 bases: TGCGCCAGCAGCAACCGACTAGCGGGGTACCAAGAGACCCAGTACTTC.

This clonotype was seen more than once but under ten times. This chain joins TRBV7-9 and TRBJ1-5; D possibly corresponds to TRBD1 (5 bases). Per the germline V gene, CDR1 is SEHNR and CDR2 is FQNEAQ (reference sequence). This CDR3 comprises 16 residues. V was cut by 0 bases and J by 4 bases, with 13 bases left in between. CDR3 nucleotides: TGTGCCAGCAGCTTAGCGGACGGGACGGAGAATCAGCCCCAGCATTTT. Translation: CASSLADGTENQPQHF.